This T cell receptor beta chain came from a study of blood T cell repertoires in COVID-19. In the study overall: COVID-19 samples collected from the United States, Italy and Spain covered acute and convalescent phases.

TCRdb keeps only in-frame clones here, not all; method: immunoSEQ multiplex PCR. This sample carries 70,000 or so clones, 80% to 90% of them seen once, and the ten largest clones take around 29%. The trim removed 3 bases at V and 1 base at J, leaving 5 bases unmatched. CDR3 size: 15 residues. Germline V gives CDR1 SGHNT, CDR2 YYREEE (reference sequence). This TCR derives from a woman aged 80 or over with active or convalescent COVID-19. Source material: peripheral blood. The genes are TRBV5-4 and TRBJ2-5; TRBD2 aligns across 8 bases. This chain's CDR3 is CASSSIAGRQETQYF. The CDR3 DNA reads TGTGCCAGCAGCTCAATAGCGGGGCGCCAAGAGACCCAGTACTTC. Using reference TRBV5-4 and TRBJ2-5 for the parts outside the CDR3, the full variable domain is ETGVTQSPTHLIKTRGQQVTLRCSSQSGHNTVSWYQQALGQGPQFIFQYYREEENGRGNFPPRFSGLQFPNYSSELNVNALELDDSALYLCASSSIAGRQETQYFGPGTRLLVL.